This TCR beta chain was identified in a study of technical replicates of blood from several donors (dated by TCRdb to 2016 to 2017). As concerns this clone: No cognate antigen has been identified for it. Per-base quality was not reported, and no clone a single base away is much larger than it.

Library prep was done by the immunoSEQ multiplex PCR assay. The table comes from immuneACCESS by way of TCRdb, which keeps in-frame sequences with V and J called. Part of the clones is missing from these tables; in studies checked, under half for an unresolved V gene and the rest for unknown reasons. This sample gives approximately 88,000 clones in total; about 97% of them show up just once. Just over 0.3% of the sample rests with the top ten. The junction shows trimming of 2 bases on V and 5 bases on J, plus 13 bases between the germline ends. The germline V gene (reference sequence) sets CDR1 to SEHNR and CDR2 to FQNEAQ. The CDR3 starts with the cysteine, ends with the phenylalanine, and has 14 residues. Just the 42-base CDR3 DNA is kept, in frame starting at base 1.

Here the chain combines TRBV7-9 and TRBJ2-7, with an unclear D gene assignment. This receptor was identified in a human donor in good health. The sequenced sample consisted of T cells isolated from PBMCs. The CDR3 region: CASSLRARMNEQYF. The nucleotide sequence is given as TGTGCCAGCAGCTTACGCGCGAGGATGAACGAGCAGTACTTC.